The rows below give T cell receptor beta chains drawn from one sample of a study of shared clonotypes between healthy human individuals. The method was immunoSEQ multiplex PCR; TCRdb's version includes in-frame clones alone and lacks a portion of them. The profile shows 600,000 or so clones, 98% of them singletons. Sequenced input: naive CD8+ T cells sorted from blood. These receptors all stem from a man aged 25 to 40 in good health. Both conserved end residues are part of each CDR3. Fields, in order: D gene, J gene, clone size, V gene, CDR3 DNA, CDR3 protein. A D gene is named only where the DNA matches it firmly. A row's size may be missing; if present it is once, few, many or a size class.

>.|TRBJ2-3|.|TRBV18
TGTGCCAGCTCAGCTAGCTTATCTAGCACAGATACGCAGTATTTT
CASSASLSSTDTQYF
>.|TRBJ2-7|.|TRBV28
TGTGCCAGCAGTTTGACAGTCGCCGGATTTGGCGAGCAGTACTTC
CASSLTVAGFGEQYF
>TRBD2|TRBJ2-7|.|TRBV6-1
TGTGCCTGCAGGACTAGCGGGTACGAGCAGTACTTC
CACRTSGYEQYF
>TRBD2|TRBJ2-7|.|TRBV6-6
TGTGCCAGCAGCCCTGGACTAGCGAGGCCCCACGAGCAGTACTTC
CASSPGLARPHEQYF
>TRBD2|TRBJ2-1|.|TRBV5-1
TGCGCCAGCAGCTTGAGGAGCGGGGAATCCTACAATGAGCAGTTCTTC
CASSLRSGESYNEQFF
>.|TRBJ2-1|.|TRBV27
TGTGCCAGCAGTTGGGACACCTCCTACAATGAGCAGTTCTTC
CASSWDTSYNEQFF
>TRBD1|TRBJ1-4|.|TRBV4-3
TGCGCCAGCAGCCAAGATCCGGGGACAGATAATGAAAAACTGTTTTTT
CASSQDPGTDNEKLFF
>TRBD1|TRBJ2-3|.|TRBV6-6
TGTGCCAGCAACTTCCGGGACAGGGGGCCAGATACGCAGTATTTT
CASNFRDRGPDTQYF
>TRBD1|TRBJ1-2|.|TRBV28
TGTGCCAGCAGTTTATCGCTTCGGACAGGGGAGGGCTATGGCTACACCTTC
CASSLSLRTGEGYGYTF
>TRBD1|TRBJ2-5|.|TRBV5-1
TGCGCCAGCAGCTTGCCAGACAGGGGAGTAGAGACCCAGTACTTC
CASSLPDRGVETQYF
>.|TRBJ1-5|.|TRBV4-3
TGCGCCAGCAGCTCGGGACTCCTTAGCAATCAGCCCCAGCATTTT
CASSSGLLSNQPQHF
>.|TRBJ2-7|.|TRBV28
TGTGCCAGCAGTCTCGACAGGCTCTACGAGCAGTACTTC
CASSLDRLYEQYF
>.|TRBJ2-7|.|TRBV29-1
TGCAGCGTTGATCGCGACAACTCCTACGAGCAGTACTTC
CSVDRDNSYEQYF
>TRBD1|TRBJ2-7|.|TRBV5-6
TGTGCCAGCAGCAACGCCGGGACAGGGGGCAAAGGGCAGTACTTC
CASSNAGTGGKGQYF
>TRBD1|TRBJ2-7|once|TRBV27
TGTGCCAGCAGTTTAGGGACAGGGAGCTACGAGCAGTACTTC
CASSLGTGSYEQYF
>.|TRBJ2-3|.|TRBV7-9
TGTGCCAGCAGCTTAATCCCGGACCTCCGCACAGATACGCAGTATTTT
CASSLIPDLRTDTQYF
>.|TRBJ2-1|once|TRBV11-2
TGTGCCAGCAGCTCGGACGGCAACAATGAGCAGTTCTTC
CASSSDGNNEQFF
>.|TRBJ2-3|.|TRBV27
TGTGCCAGCAGTTTTGGGCTAGGGCCAGATACGCAGTATTTT
CASSFGLGPDTQYF
>.|TRBJ2-1|once|TRBV9
TGTGCCAGCAGCGAGCACAGGGTGAGTGAGCAGTTCTTC
CASSEHRVSEQFF
>.|TRBJ2-7|.|TRBV27
TGTGCCAGCTCCCAATGGGCAGGAGTTTCCTACGAGCAGTACTTC
CASSQWAGVSYEQYF
>.|TRBJ2-3|.|TRBV5-6
TGTGCCAGCAGCTCACCCCCTTTCACAGATACGCAGTATTTT
CASSSPPFTDTQYF
>.|TRBJ2-7|.|TRBV29-1
TGCAGCGTTGGCTACGAGCAGTACTTC
CSVGYEQYF
>.|TRBJ2-1|.|TRBV7-2
TGTGCCAGCAGCCCCGGGTGGGGGCCGGTGGGGAATGAGCAGTTCTTC
CASSPGWGPVGNEQFF
>TRBD1|TRBJ1-5|.|TRBV18
TGTGCCAGCTCACGTTTTACTCGGGCAGGGGGCCTAACAAGCGATCAGCCCCAGCATTTT
CASSRFTRAGGLTSDQPQHF
>TRBD1|TRBJ2-7|.|TRBV9
TGTGCCAGCAGCGGCGGGACAGGGAGAGACGAGCAGTACTTC
CASSGGTGRDEQYF
>TRBD1|TRBJ2-1|.|TRBV29-1
TGCAGCGTTGAAGGGGCCACAGGGGTCCTAGGCAATGAGCAGTTCTTC
CSVEGATGVLGNEQFF
>TRBD1|TRBJ1-2|.|TRBV14
TGTGCCAGCAGCCAAACCGGGACAGCCTATGGCTACACCTTC
CASSQTGTAYGYTF
>.|TRBJ1-4|once|TRBV7-9
TGTGCCAGCAGCTCTGAGCGTGACAGGACTAATGAAAAACTGTTTTTT
CASSSERDRTNEKLFF
>.|TRBJ2-7|.|TRBV6-1
TGTGCCAGCAGTCGCCAAGGTCCTTACGAGCAGTACTTC
CASSRQGPYEQYF
>TRBD1|TRBJ2-5|once|TRBV6-5
TGTGCCAGCAGTTACTCGAGACAGGGACGGATGGAGACCCAGTACTTC
CASSYSRQGRMETQYF
>TRBD2|TRBJ2-3|.|TRBV27
TGTGCCAGCAGTGACCAACTAGCGGGCGAAGGCACAGATACGCAGTATTTT
CASSDQLAGEGTDTQYF
>.|TRBJ2-3|.|TRBV6-5
TGTGCCAGCACCGGAGATACGCAGTATTTT
CASTGDTQYF
>.|TRBJ2-5|.|TRBV28
TGTGCCAGCAGTTTAAGGGGGGCGGTAGCGGTTCCAGAGACCCAGTACTTC
CASSLRGAVAVPETQYF
>.|TRBJ2-1|.|TRBV7-9
TGTGCCAGCAGCGCTTTAGCGGCCCTCTCCTACAATGAGCAGTTCTTC
CASSALAALSYNEQFF
>.|TRBJ2-6|.|TRBV5-1
TGCGCCAGCAGCCCGAACTCTGGGGCCAACGTCCTGACTTTC
CASSPNSGANVLTF
>.|TRBJ2-7|.|TRBV6-5
TGTGCCAGCAGTTACTCACCCAGCGGCTCCTACGAGCAGTACTTC
CASSYSPSGSYEQYF
>.|TRBJ2-7|.|TRBV7-9
TGTGCCAGCAGCTTAGGGCTGGGCGAGCAGTACTTC
CASSLGLGEQYF
>.|TRBJ1-1|.|TRBV7-9
TGTGCCAGCAGCTTAGAGAGACAGACCCCTCACACTGAAGCTTTCTTT
CASSLERQTPHTEAFF
>.|TRBJ1-2|.|TRBV11-2
TGTGCCAGCAGCTTAGATCCGGCAGCCTATGGCTACACCTTC
CASSLDPAAYGYTF
>TRBD2|TRBJ2-1|.|TRBV27
TGTGCCAGCAGTCTACTAGCGGGGCCCTACAATGAGCAGTTCTTC
CASSLLAGPYNEQFF
>.|TRBJ1-1|once|TRBV7-9
TGTGCCAGCAGCTTAGCAAACTCTGCCTGGAACACTGAAGCTTTCTTT
CASSLANSAWNTEAFF
>.|TRBJ2-1|.|TRBV6-5
TGTGCCAGCAGTTACTCGGACGGGAGTCTCGGTGAGCAGTTCTTC
CASSYSDGSLGEQFF
>.|TRBJ2-5|.|TRBV9
TGTGCCAGCAGCGTAGAAGGGGACGGGCAAGAGACCCAGTACTTC
CASSVEGDGQETQYF
>.|TRBJ2-7|.|TRBV7-6
TGTGCCAGCAGCTTAGAGGCTAGCGTCGGTTACGAGCAGTACTTC
CASSLEASVGYEQYF
>TRBD2|TRBJ2-1|.|TRBV28
TGTGCCAGCAGCCCGATAGGACTAGCGGAGTACAATGAGCAGTTCTTC
CASSPIGLAEYNEQFF